These 26 T cell receptor beta chains originate from one sample sequenced in a study of metastatic and nonmetastatic thyroid tumors. TCRdb reanalyzed the PCR reads via MiXCR. The sample records roughly 57,000 clones, roughly 20% being singletons. Thyroid surgery was performed in patients who had received no treatment beforehand. Sequencing was done on a sample of blood. The receptor source for this set is a female donor with papillary thyroid cancer or a benign thyroid nodule (not recorded which). Some clones in this sample may be carry-over from other donors' samples.

This clone was recorded many times. J is TRBJ2-5 and V is TRBV7-3; 7 bases are shared with TRBD2. J was trimmed by 5 bases and V by 5 bases; bases with no gene match: 5. Germline V CDR1 and CDR2: SGHTA, FQGTGA. This CDR3 has 13 amino acids. The CDR3 sequence is CASSTTSFETQYF. In DNA form, the CDR3 reads TGTGCCAGCAGCACGACTAGCTTTGAGACCCAGTACTTC.

This clone was detected only a few times. A read error may account for a junction end that differs from germline. The chain carries TRBV28 and TRBJ1-1, with D perhaps TRBD1 (6 bases). The CDR3 has 15 amino acids. Germline values: CDR1 MDHEN, CDR2 SYDVKM. In nucleotides, the CDR3 is TGTGCCAACAGTTACACTACCCCAGGGGCAACTGAAGCTTTCTTT. This gives the protein CANSYTTPGATEAFF.

The table lists this clone with many counts. This chain links TRBV18 with TRBJ2-1; 11 positions agree with TRBD2. The V segment lost 6 bases and the J segment 4 bases; nucleotides outside the gene matches: 5. The germline gives CDR1 KGHSH, CDR2 LQKENI. This CDR3 contains 15 residues. As DNA, the CDR3 is TGTGCCAGCTCGCGAACTAGCGGGAGTTACAATGAGCAGTTCTTC. Its protein product is CASSRTSGSYNEQFF.

This clone has at least ten counts. This chain connects TRBV9 to TRBJ2-7; 8 nucleotides align to TRBD1. Looked up from germline, CDR1 is SGDLS and CDR2 is YYNGEE. The CDR3 has 15 amino acids. J was trimmed by 3 bases and V by 0 bases; bases with no gene match: 5. The CDR3 DNA is TGTGCCAGCAGCGTAGAGCCAGGGGGCCTCTACGAGCAGTACTTC. This gives the protein CASSVEPGGLYEQYF. Variable domain in full (rest from reference TRBV9 and TRBJ2-7): DSGVTQTPKHLITATGQRVTLRCSPRSGDLSVYWYQQSLDQGLQFLIQYYNGEERAKGNILERFSAQQFPDLHSELNLSSLELGDSALYFCASSVEPGGLYEQYFGPGTRLTVT.

The sample holds many counts of this clone. This chain links TRBV30 with TRBJ1-2; maybe TRBD1 (5 bases). Germline lookup yields CDR1 GTSNPN and CDR2 SVGIG (reference sequence). This CDR3 has 12 residues. V shed 0 bases and J shed 5 bases, with 7 bases lying between them. The CDR3 is CAWSVTGYGYTF. The CDR3 nucleotides read TGTGCCTGGAGTGTAACAGGTTATGGCTACACCTTC.

The chain carries TRBV4-1 and TRBJ1-4; D remains unclear. This CDR3 contains 15 residues. The germline CDR1 and CDR2 sequences are MGHRA and YSYEKL. Deletions cut 4 bases from V and 0 bases from J, with 9 bases between. Written as DNA, the CDR3 is TGCGCCAGCAGCCTATCCGGGACAACTAATGAAAAACTGTTTTTT. It encodes CASSLSGTTNEKLFF.

As concerns this clone: Here the CDR3 omits its conserved ending phenylalanine or tryptophan, so a read error is the likely source. The chain recombines TRBV9 with TRBJ2-2; 13 positions agree with TRBD2. This CDR3 region has 18 residues. From germline, CDR1 is SGDLS and CDR2 YYNGEE. V dropped 3 bases and J dropped 6; count of bases not matched to a gene: 11. This chain's CDR3 is CASSATKGLAGDSGELFL. The CDR3 DNA reads TGTGCCAGCAGCGCTACGAAAGGACTAGCGGGAGACTCCGGGGAGCTGTTTTTA.

This clone was observed many times. The chain couples TRBV5-8 to TRBJ1-5; D is undetermined. This CDR3 contains 14 residues. Germline CDR1 and CDR2: SGHTS and YDEGEE. With 4 bases removed from V and 3 bases from J, the gap between germline ends came to 11 bases. This CDR3 reads CASSPWGDNQPQHF. CDR3 in DNA: TGTGCCAGCAGCCCTTGGGGTGACAATCAGCCCCAGCATTTT.

The sample holds many counts of this clone. The gene calls are TRBV28 and TRBJ1-1; no clear D. V lost 9 bases and J 9 bases, leaving 14 bases between the germline ends. The CDR3 extends over 11 amino acids. Germline CDR1 reads MDHEN; CDR2 reads SYDVKM. The CDR3 region is CASGSGFQAFF. In DNA form, the CDR3 reads TGTGCCAGTGGGTCCGGGTTTCAAGCTTTCTTT.

This clone was counted ten times or more. The chain uses TRBV28 and TRBJ1-3; D uncertain. Germline CDR1 is MDHEN and CDR2 is SYDVKM. CDR3 length: 18 residues. Trimming left V 7 bases short and J 0 bases short, with 22 bases between. The DNA of the CDR3 is TGTGCCAGCACCCACCAAAGTGGCAGGAGAAACTCTGGAAACACCATATATTTT. Amino acid sequence: CASTHQSGRRNSGNTIYF.

V is TRBV5-1 and J is TRBJ2-7; 14 nucleotides align to TRBD2. Losses at the gene ends were 4 bases for V and 5 bases for J; bases not matched to a gene: 11. Germline V gives CDR1 SGHRS, CDR2 YFSETQ. There are 17 residues in the CDR3. CDR3: CASSPRGTSGSINEQYF. Written as DNA, the CDR3 is TGCGCCAGCAGCCCGCGTGGGACTAGCGGGAGTATTAACGAGCAGTACTTC.

This clone has ten or more counts. The rearrangement joins TRBV6-1 to TRBJ1-1, with D perhaps matching TRBD1 (6 bases). Germline V gives CDR1 MNHNS, CDR2 SASEGT. Trimming cost V 5 bases and J 8 bases, with 12 bases left between them. The CDR3 loop spans 12 amino acids. CDR3 in amino acids: CASSPIRGEAFF. For the CDR3, the DNA is TGTGCCAGCAGTCCTATAAGGGGGGAAGCTTTCTTT.

With respect to this clone: Given a much more abundant clone one base away, this may be a read error. The chain combines TRBV28 with TRBJ2-1, with a weak D call TRBD2 (5 bases). The V end lost 3 bases, the J end lost 4 bases, and 13 bases lay between the germline ends. Per the germline V gene, CDR1 is MDHEN and CDR2 is SYDVKM. CDR3 length: 15 residues. The CDR3 sequence: CASSLQRSPYNEQFF. Written as DNA, the CDR3 is TGTGCCAGCAGTTTGCAGCGGAGCCCATACAATGAGCAGTTCTTC.

With regard to this clone: A read error is possible here, since a much larger clone lies one base away. The V gene is TRBV28, the J gene TRBJ2-3; 8 bases map to TRBD2. Germline V lookup: CDR1 MDHEN, CDR2 SYDVKM. CDR3 length: 15 residues. After removal of 7 bases from V and 4 bases from J, the junction contained 10 bases not matched to a gene. The chain's CDR3 is CASNWEGGRSDTQYF. The CDR3 bases are TGTGCCAGCAACTGGGAGGGCGGGAGGTCAGATACGCAGTATTTT.

This clone was found a few times. A much larger clone lies a single base off, so this may be a read error. The chain recombines TRBV2 with TRBJ1-1; D unclear. Trimming shortened V by 7 bases and J by 4 bases, and 10 bases separated the two germline ends. Germline V CDR1 and CDR2: SNHLY, FYNNEI. CDR3 length: 12 residues. The CDR3 region has the DNA TGTGCCAGCACAAGGGAGGTCACTGAAGCTTTCTTT. Translation gives CASTREVTEAFF.

This clone was picked up many times. The chain has TRBV20-1 and TRBJ2-7, with a tentative D call TRBD2 (7 bases). The CDR3 covers 14 residues. The germline V gene encodes CDR1 DFQATT and CDR2 SNEGSKA (reference sequence). The V and J ends lost 1 base and 2 bases respectively, with 12 bases between them. CDR3 sequence reads: CSARVSGGPYEQYF. CDR3 DNA sequence: TGCAGTGCTAGAGTGTCGGGGGGCCCCTACGAGCAGTACTTC.

This clone was recorded many times. The chain is built from TRBV3-1 and TRBJ2-4; the D gene is possibly TRBD1 (5 bases). CDR1 is LGHDT and CDR2 is YNNKEL in the germline V gene (reference sequence). V was pared by 4 bases and J by 6 bases, with 13 bases between. This CDR3 comprises 14 residues. The CDR3 DNA reads TGTGCCAGCAGCCGAAAAAGCCAGGGAAACATTCAGTACTTC. Protein: CASSRKSQGNIQYF.

Ten or more counts support this clone. The chain couples TRBV7-8 to TRBJ2-7, with D tentatively TRBD2 (5 bases). Trimming took off 1 base at V and 4 bases at J, with 14 bases between the two ends. CDR1 is SGHVS, CDR2 FQNEAQ, per germline. The CDR3 runs to 15 residues. This chain's CDR3 is CASSLESLAEYEQYF. DNA for the CDR3: TGTGCCAGCAGCTTAGAATCTCTAGCCGAGTACGAGCAGTACTTC.

This clone was seen ten or more times. The V and J genes are TRBV24-1 and TRBJ2-1; TRBD1 might be the D (6 bases). This CDR3 spans 17 amino acids. Deletions cut 4 bases from V and 0 bases from J, with 15 bases between. Per germline, CDR1 KGHDR and CDR2 SFDVKD. DNA for the CDR3: TGTGCCACCAGTGACACTAATACAGGGAGCTCCTACAATGAGCAGTTCTTC. Its protein is CATSDTNTGSSYNEQFF.

The V and J genes are TRBV7-8 and TRBJ1-3; D gene uncertain. Per the germline V gene, CDR1 is SGHVS and CDR2 is FQNEAQ. V was cut by 0 bases and J by 4 bases, with 10 bases left in between. The CDR3 contains 15 residues. The CDR3 reads CASSLARGYGNTIYF. The CDR3 DNA reads TGTGCCAGCAGCTTAGCGCGTGGGTACGGAAACACCATATATTTT.

This chain connects TRBV5-1 to TRBJ1-2; D is undetermined. CDR3 length equals 12 residues. V lost 4 bases and J lost 4, with 8 bases in between. Per germline, CDR1 SGHRS and CDR2 YFSETQ. The CDR3 DNA reads as TGCGCCAGCAGCCCAGACACCTATGGCTACACCTTC. Translating gives CASSPDTYGYTF.

This clone was seen many times. The genes are TRBV2 and TRBJ1-1; D is possibly TRBD1 (6 bases). V was cut by 7 bases and J by 1 base, with 19 bases left in between. The CDR3 is made up of 16 amino acids. The V gene's germline CDR1 is SNHLY and CDR2 FYNNEI. The CDR3 sequence: CASNPWGGGRNTEAFF. CDR3 nucleotide sequence: TGTGCCAGCAATCCCTGGGGGGGCGGAAGGAACACTGAAGCTTTCTTT.

There are many counts of this clone. The chain is built from TRBV20-1 and TRBJ2-7; TRBD2 matches 7 bases. Germline V CDR1 and CDR2: DFQATT, SNEGSKA (reference sequence). CDR3 length: 14 residues. The V and J ends lost 0 bases and 3 bases, in that order; junction bases with no gene match: 5. The CDR3: CSARDPAGSYEQYF. The CDR3 nucleotides read TGCAGTGCTAGAGATCCAGCGGGGAGCTACGAGCAGTACTTC.

This clone has just a few counts. A clone one base away is much larger, so this may be a read error. This same CDR3 is encoded by further DNA sequences in the sample. The chain couples TRBV18 to TRBJ2-3; 7 positions match TRBD2. The CDR3 consists of 16 residues. V lost 2 bases, J lost 4 bases, and 9 bases stayed unmatched. Germline V lookup: CDR1 KGHSH, CDR2 LQKENI. For the CDR3, the DNA is TGTGCCAGCTCACCATATGTGGCGGGGGAGGCAGATACGCAGTATTTT. It is translated as CASSPYVAGEADTQYF.

On this clone: A much larger clone differs by one base, so this may be a read error. The chain carries TRBV5-6 and TRBJ1-2, with D perhaps matching TRBD1 (5 bases). The CDR3 is 13 residues long. Between the trimmed V and J ends, which lost 5 bases and 5 bases, there was a span of 13 bases. Germline V lookup: CDR1 SGHDT, CDR2 YYEEEE. CDR3 region: CASSSTVKYGYTF. CDR3 in DNA: TGTGCCAGCAGTTCGACAGTAAAATATGGCTACACCTTC.

This clone was detected ten times or more. This rearrangement joins TRBV12-3 or TRBV12-4 to TRBJ2-3; D is ambiguous. V gave up 5 bases and J gave up 0 bases, with 6 bases separating them. This CDR3 comprises 13 residues. The CDR3 sequence is CASSKDSTDTQYF. The CDR3, as DNA: TGTGCCAGCAGTAAGGACAGCACAGATACGCAGTATTTT.